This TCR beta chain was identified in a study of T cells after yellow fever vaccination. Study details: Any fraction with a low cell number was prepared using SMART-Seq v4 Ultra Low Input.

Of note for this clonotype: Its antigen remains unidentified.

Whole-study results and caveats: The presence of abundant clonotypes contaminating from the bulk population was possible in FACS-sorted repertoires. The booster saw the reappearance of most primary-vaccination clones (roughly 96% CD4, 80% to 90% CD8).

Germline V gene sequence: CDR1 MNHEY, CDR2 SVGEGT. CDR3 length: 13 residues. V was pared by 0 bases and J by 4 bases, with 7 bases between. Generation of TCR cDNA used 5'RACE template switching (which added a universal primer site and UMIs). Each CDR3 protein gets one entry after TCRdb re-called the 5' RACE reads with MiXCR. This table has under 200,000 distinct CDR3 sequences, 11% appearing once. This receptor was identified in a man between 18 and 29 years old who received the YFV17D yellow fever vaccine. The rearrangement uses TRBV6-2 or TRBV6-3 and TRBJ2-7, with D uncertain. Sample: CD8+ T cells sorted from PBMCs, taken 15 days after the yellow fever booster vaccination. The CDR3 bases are TGTGCCAGCAGTTACTCTGGCCGATACGAGCAGTACGTC. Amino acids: CASSYSGRYEQYV.